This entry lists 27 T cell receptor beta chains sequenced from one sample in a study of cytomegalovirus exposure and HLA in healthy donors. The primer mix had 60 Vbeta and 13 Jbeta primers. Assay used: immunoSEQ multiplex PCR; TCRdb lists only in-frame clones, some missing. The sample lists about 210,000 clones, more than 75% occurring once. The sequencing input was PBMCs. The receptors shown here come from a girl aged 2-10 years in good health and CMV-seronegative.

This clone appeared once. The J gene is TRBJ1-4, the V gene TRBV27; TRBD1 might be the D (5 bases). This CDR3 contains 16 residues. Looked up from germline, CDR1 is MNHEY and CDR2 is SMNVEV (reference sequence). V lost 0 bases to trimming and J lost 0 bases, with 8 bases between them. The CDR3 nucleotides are TGTGCCAGCAGTTTATCGGGCAGGGCAACTAATGAAAAACTGTTTTTT. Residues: CASSLSGRATNEKLFF. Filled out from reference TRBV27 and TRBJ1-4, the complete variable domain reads EAQVTQNPRYLITVTGKKLTVTCSQNMNHEYMSWYRQDPGLGLRQIYYSMNVEVTDKGDVPEGYKVSRKEKRNFPLILESPSPNQTSLYFCASSLSGRATNEKLFFGSGTQLSVL.

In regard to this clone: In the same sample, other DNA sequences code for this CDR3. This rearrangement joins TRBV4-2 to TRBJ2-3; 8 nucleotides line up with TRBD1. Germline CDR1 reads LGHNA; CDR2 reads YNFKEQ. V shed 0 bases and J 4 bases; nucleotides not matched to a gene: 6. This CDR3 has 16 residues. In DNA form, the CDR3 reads TGTGCCAGCAGCCAAGATCGGGCAGGGGGCGCAGATACGCAGTATTTT. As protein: CASSQDRAGGADTQYF.

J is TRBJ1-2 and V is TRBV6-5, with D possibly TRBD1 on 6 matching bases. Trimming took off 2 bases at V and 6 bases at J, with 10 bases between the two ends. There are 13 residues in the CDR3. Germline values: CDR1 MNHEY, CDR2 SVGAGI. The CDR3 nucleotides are TGTGCCAGCAGTTACCTACAGGGAAATGGCTACACCTTC. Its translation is CASSYLQGNGYTF.

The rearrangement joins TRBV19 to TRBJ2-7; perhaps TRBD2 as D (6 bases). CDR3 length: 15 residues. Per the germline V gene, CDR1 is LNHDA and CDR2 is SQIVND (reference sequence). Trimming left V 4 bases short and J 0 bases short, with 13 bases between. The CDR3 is CASSRDSGSSYEQYF. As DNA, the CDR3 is TGTGCCAGTAGTAGGGATAGCGGAAGCTCCTACGAGCAGTACTTC.

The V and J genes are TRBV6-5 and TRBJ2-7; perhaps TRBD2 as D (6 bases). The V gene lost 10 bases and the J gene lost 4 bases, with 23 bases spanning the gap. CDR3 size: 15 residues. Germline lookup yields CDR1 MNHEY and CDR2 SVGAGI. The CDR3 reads CATQRGASVYYEQYF. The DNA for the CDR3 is TGTGCCACCCAACGAGGGGCTAGCGTTTATTACGAGCAGTACTTC.

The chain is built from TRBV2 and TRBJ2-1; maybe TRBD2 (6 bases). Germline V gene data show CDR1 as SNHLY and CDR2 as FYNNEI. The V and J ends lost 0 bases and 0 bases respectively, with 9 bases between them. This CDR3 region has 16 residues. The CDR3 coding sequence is TGTGCCAGCAGTGAAGCTCCCGGGAGCTCCTACAATGAGCAGTTCTTC. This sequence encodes CASSEAPGSSYNEQFF.

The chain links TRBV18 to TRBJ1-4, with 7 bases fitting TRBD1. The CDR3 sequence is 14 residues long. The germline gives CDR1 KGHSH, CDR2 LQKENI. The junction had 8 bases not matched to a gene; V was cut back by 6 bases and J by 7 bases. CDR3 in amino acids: CASSTTGRGEKLFF. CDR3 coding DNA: TGTGCCAGCTCCACGACAGGGCGGGGTGAAAAACTGTTTTTT.

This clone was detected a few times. The CDR3 DNA reads TGTGCCAGCGGTACAGGTCCCCAAGAGACCCAGTACTTC. The encoded protein is CASGTGPQETQYF. This chain links TRBV2 with TRBJ2-5; tentative D call: TRBD1 (5 bases). This CDR3 contains 13 residues. The V gene's germline CDR1 is SNHLY and CDR2 FYNNEI. V shed 8 bases and J shed 1 base, with 11 bases lying between them.

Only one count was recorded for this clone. The CDR3 is CASSVVAGRTDTQYF. Here the CDR3 DNA reads TGTGCCAGCAGCGTAGTGGCGGGACGCACAGATACGCAGTATTTT. The V call is TRBV9, the J call TRBJ2-3; possibly TRBD2 for D (6 bases). The CDR3 has 15 residues. Trimming took off 0 bases at V and 1 base at J, with 9 bases between the two ends. CDR1 and CDR2 (germline): SGDLS, YYNGEE.

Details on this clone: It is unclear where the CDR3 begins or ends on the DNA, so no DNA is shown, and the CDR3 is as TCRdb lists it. The CDR3: CASSLGASGQGADEQYF. The rearrangement links TRBV7-9 to TRBJ2-7; no check of the table's D call, TRBD1, against the DNA was made. Germline CDR1 is SEHNR and CDR2 is FQNEAQ (reference sequence). The CDR3 contains 17 residues when both ends are counted.

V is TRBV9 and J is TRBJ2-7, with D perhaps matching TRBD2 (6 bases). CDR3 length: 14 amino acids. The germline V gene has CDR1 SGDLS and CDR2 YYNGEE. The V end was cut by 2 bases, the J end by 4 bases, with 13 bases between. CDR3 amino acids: CASSVGGELYEQYF. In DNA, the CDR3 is TGTGCCAGCAGCGTCGGAGGGGAACTATACGAGCAGTACTTC.

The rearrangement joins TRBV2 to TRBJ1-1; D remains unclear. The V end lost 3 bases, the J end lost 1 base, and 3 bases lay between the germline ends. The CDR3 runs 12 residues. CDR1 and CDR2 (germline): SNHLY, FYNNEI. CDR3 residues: CASSDRNTEAFF. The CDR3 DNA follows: TGTGCCAGCAGTGACAGGAACACTGAAGCTTTCTTT.

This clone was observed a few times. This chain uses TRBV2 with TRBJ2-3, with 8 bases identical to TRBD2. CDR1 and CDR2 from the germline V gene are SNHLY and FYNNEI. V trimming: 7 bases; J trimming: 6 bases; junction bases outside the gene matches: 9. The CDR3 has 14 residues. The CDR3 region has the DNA TGTGCCAGCATAATCGGACTAGCCTCGGATACGCAGTATTTT. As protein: CASIIGLASDTQYF.

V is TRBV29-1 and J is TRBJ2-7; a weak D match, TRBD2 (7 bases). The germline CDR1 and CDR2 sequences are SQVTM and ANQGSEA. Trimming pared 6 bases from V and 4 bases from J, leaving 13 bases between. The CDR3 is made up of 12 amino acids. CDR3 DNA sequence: TGCAGCGTGGGGAGGGGGACTTACGAGCAGTACTTC. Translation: CSVGRGTYEQYF.

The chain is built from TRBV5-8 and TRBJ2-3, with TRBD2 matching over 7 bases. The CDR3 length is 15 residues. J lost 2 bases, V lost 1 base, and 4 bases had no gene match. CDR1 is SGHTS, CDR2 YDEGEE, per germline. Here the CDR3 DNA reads TGTGCCAGCAGCTTGTGGGGGGGGAACACAGATACGCAGTATTTT. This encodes CASSLWGGNTDTQYF. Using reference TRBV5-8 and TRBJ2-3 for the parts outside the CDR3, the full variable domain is EAGVTQSPTHLIKTRGQQATLRCSPISGHTSVYWYQQALGLGLQFLLWYDEGEERNRGNFPPRFSGRQFPNYSSELNVNALELEDSALYLCASSLWGGNTDTQYFGPGTRLTVL.

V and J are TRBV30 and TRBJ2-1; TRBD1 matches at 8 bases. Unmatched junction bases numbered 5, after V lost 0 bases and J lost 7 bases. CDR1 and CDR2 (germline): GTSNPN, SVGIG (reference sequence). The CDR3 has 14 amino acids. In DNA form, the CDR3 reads TGTGCCTGGAGTGTTGGGCAGGGGGCAAATGAGCAGTTCTTC. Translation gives CAWSVGQGANEQFF.

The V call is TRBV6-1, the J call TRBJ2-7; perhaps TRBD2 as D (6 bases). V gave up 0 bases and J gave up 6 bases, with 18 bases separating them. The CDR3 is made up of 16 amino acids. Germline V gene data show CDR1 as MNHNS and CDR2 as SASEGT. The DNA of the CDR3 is TGTGCCAGCAGTGAAGCCACCTTTGGAGGGCGGTCCGAGCAGTACTTC. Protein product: CASSEATFGGRSEQYF.

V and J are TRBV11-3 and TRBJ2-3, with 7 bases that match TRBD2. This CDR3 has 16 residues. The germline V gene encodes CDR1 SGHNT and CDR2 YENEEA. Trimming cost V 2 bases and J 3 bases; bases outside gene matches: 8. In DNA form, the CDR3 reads TGTGCCAGCAGCTTACGCCCAAGCGGGACTACAGATACGCAGTATTTT. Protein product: CASSLRPSGTTDTQYF. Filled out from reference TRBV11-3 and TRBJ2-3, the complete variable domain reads EAGVVQSPRYKIIEKKQPVAFWCNPISGHNTLYWYLQNLGQGPELLIRYENEEAVDDSQLPKDRFSAERLKGVDSTLKIQPAELGDSAVYLCASSLRPSGTTDTQYFGPGTRLTVL.

The CDR3 region has the DNA TGTGCCAGCAGTGAACACATGAACACTGAAGCTTTCTTT. This sequence encodes CASSEHMNTEAFF. The chain recombines TRBV6-5 with TRBJ1-1; no reliable D call. The CDR3 is 13 residues long. V gave up 5 bases and J gave up 0 bases, with 7 bases separating them. Germline assignment: CDR1 MNHEY and CDR2 SVGAGI.

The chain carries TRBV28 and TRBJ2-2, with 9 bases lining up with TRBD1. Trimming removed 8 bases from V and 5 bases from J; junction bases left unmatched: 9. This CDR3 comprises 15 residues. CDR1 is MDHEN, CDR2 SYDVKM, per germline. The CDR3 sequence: CASGDGQGNTGELFF. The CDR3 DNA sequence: TGTGCCAGCGGAGACGGACAGGGGAATACCGGGGAGCTGTTTTTT.

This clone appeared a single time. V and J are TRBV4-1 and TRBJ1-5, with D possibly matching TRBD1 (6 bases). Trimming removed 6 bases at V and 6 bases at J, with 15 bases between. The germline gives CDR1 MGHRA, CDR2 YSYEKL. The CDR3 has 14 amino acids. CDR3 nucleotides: TGCGCCAGCAGAAGCACCGGGACAAGTCAGCCCCAGCATTTT. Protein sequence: CASRSTGTSQPQHF.

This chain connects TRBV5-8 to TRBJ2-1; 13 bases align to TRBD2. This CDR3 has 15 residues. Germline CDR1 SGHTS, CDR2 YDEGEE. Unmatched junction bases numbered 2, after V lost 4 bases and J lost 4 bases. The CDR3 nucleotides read TGTGCCAGCAGCAGGGGACTAGCGGGGTACAATGAGCAGTTCTTC. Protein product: CASSRGLAGYNEQFF.

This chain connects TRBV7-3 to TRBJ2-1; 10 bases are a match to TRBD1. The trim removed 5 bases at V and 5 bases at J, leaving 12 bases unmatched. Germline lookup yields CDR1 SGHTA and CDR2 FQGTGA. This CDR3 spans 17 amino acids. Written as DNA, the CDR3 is TGTGCCAGCAGCCCCTGGGGACAGGGGAATTTCCACAATGAGCAGTTCTTC. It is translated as CASSPWGQGNFHNEQFF.

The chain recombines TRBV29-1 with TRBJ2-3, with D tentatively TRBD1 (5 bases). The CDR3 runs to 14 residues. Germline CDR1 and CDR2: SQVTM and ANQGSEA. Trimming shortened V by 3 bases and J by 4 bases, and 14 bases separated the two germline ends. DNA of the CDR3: TGCAGCGTTGAGTTTGCAGGGCTCCCAGATACGCAGTATTTT. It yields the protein CSVEFAGLPDTQYF.

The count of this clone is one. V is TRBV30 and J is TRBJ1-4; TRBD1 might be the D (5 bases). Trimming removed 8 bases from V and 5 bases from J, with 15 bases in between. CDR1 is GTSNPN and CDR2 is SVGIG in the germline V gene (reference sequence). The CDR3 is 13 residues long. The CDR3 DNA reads TGTGCCCGTTCCGGAGGGGTCAATGAAAAACTGTTTTTT. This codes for CARSGGVNEKLFF.

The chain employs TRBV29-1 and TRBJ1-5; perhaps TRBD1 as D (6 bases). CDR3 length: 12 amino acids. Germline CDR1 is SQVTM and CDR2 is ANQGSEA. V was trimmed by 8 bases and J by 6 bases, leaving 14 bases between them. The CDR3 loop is CSSGGGGQPQHF. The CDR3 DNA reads TGCAGCTCAGGAGGGGGGGGTCAGCCCCAGCATTTT.

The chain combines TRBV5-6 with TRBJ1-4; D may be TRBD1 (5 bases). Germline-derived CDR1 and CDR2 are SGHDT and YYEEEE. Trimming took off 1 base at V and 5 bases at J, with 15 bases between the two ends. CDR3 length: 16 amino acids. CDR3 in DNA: TGTGCCAGCAGCTTGTCTTGGGGGGATTCGAATGAAAAACTGTTTTTT. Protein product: CASSLSWGDSNEKLFF.